This T cell receptor beta chain was retrieved from a study of blood T cell repertoires in COVID-19. Whole-study context: T cells, B-cell-depleted T cells, or PBMCs supplied cDNA or gDNA.

Losses at the gene ends were 3 bases for V and 8 bases for J; bases not matched to a gene: 9. The germline CDR1 and CDR2 sequences are SGHTS and YDEGEE. The length of the CDR3 is 15 residues. Two negative PCRs, clearance, or symptom resolution were required of recovered Cohort 3 donors. In the original processing: Reference gene primers were amplified, and this amplification served to estimate nucleated cell counts. The table came from immunoSEQ multiplex PCR; TCRdb's copy has only in-frame clones and leaves some out. V, J and clone size derive from that table, while D and trimming were established from the DNA sequence. The sample consists of some 160,000 clones, under 90% of them appearing once.

The sequencing input was PBMCs or T cells enriched from blood (not recorded which). This receptor was identified in a woman aged 50 to 60 who had recovered from COVID-19. The chain recombines TRBV5-8 with TRBJ1-1, with 11 bases aligning to TRBD1. This CDR3 reads CASSYIPGQGGEAFF. CDR3 DNA sequence: TGTGCCAGCAGCTATATACCGGGACAGGGGGGGGAAGCTTTCTTT.